This TCR beta chain was found in a study of CD8 T cells in ankylosing spondylitis. This clonotype was observed many times. The antigen is not known. It was by quantitative 5'-RACE with molecular barcodes that TCR beta libraries were made. TCRdb independently ran MiXCR on the 5' RACE reads; one entry per CDR3 protein. The sample gives about 42,000 distinct CDR3 sequences, roughly 2.5% of which show up once; roughly 4.4% is in the top ten. This CDR3 spans 16 amino acids. The J segment lost 4 bases and the V segment lost 0 bases, leaving 10 bases of the junction unmatched. From germline, CDR1 is SGDLS and CDR2 YYNGEE. Study findings and constraints: Clones linked to disease were reported to show significant enrichment in matched ankylosing spondylitis synovial fluid. One TCR beta motif, made up of several highly homologous variants, appeared characteristic of ankylosing spondylitis blood. Disease-linked clones had a CD8+ phenotype and relatively low frequency in peripheral blood.

The chain is built from TRBV9 and TRBJ2-7; 7 nucleotides agree with TRBD2. This receptor was identified in a male donor with ankylosing spondylitis or in good health (not recorded which). The sequencing input was blood, either unsorted or a sorted T cell fraction (not recorded which). CDR3 nucleotides: TGTGCCAGCAGCGTAGTTAGCGGGTTTGGTTTGTACGAGCAGTACTTC. It specifies CASSVVSGFGLYEQYF.